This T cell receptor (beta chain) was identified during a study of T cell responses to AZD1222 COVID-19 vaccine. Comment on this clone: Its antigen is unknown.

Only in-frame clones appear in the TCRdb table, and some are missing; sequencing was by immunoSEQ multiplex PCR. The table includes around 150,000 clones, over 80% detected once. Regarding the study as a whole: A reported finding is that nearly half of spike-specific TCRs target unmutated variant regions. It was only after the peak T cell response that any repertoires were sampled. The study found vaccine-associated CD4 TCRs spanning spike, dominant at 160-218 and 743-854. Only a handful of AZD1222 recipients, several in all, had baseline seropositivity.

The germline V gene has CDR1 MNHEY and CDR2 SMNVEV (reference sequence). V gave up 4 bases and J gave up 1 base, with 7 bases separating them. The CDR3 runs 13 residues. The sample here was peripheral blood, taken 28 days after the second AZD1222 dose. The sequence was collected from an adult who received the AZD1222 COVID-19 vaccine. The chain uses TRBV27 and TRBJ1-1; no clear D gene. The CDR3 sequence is CASSYGRNTEAFF. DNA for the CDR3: TGTGCCAGCAGTTATGGACGGAACACTGAAGCTTTCTTT.